These 12 T cell receptor beta chains share one sample of origin, sequenced in a study of blood T cell repertoires in COVID-19. Assay used: immunoSEQ multiplex PCR; TCRdb lists only in-frame clones, some missing. The data contain approximately 65,000 clones, around 80% of them singletons. The sequenced material came from PBMCs or T cells enriched from blood (not recorded which). Receptors originate from a woman between 35 and 50 years old with acute COVID-19.

J is TRBJ1-1 and V is TRBV6-5; D remains ambiguous. The germline gives CDR1 MNHEY, CDR2 SVGAGI. The CDR3 contains 15 residues. The ends were cut back, 4 bases at V and 6 bases at J, with 18 bases in the middle. For the CDR3, the DNA is TGTGCCAGCAGTTCTAGGACCGGGAGGCGGGCTGAAGCTTTCTTT. It yields the protein CASSSRTGRRAEAFF.

The chain recombines TRBV27 with TRBJ1-6; 7 bases align to TRBD1. Germline V lookup: CDR1 MNHEY, CDR2 SMNVEV (reference sequence). There are 15 residues in the CDR3. V gave up 0 bases and J gave up 7 bases; unmatched junction bases: 3. CDR3: CASSLSLTGNSPLHF. CDR3 nucleotide sequence: TGTGCCAGCAGTTTATCGCTGACAGGGAATTCACCCCTCCACTTT.

The chain has TRBV27 and TRBJ2-7; D perhaps matches TRBD2 (5 bases). The CDR3 sequence is 14 residues long. The germline V gene has CDR1 MNHEY and CDR2 SMNVEV (reference sequence). The V end lost 0 bases, the J end lost 2 bases, and 8 bases lay between the germline ends. DNA of the CDR3: TGTGCCAGCAGTTTATCGGTGGGAGCCTACGAGCAGTACGTC. It specifies CASSLSVGAYEQYV.

This chain links TRBV6-5 with TRBJ1-4; 8 positions match TRBD1. Germline CDR1 and CDR2: MNHEY and SVGAGI. The V gene end was trimmed by 8 bases and the J gene end by 8 bases; junction bases not matched to a gene: 10. The CDR3 sequence is 14 residues long. The CDR3 bases are TGTGCCAGCGGCCAACAGGGGGGAAAGGAAAAACTGTTTTTT. Residues: CASGQQGGKEKLFF.

As for this clone: Other DNA sequences in the same sample also yield this CDR3. V gene TRBV4-1 combines with J gene TRBJ2-2; 9 bases fit TRBD1. The CDR3 is 17 residues long. V shed 0 bases, J shed 0 bases, and the junction held 2 bases outside the gene matches. Germline CDR1 is MGHRA and CDR2 is YSYEKL. The CDR3 DNA follows: TGCGCCAGCAGCCAAGATCGACAGGGGGCGAACACCGGGGAGCTGTTTTTT. Protein: CASSQDRQGANTGELFF.

This CDR3 is CASFTGNQPQHF. The DNA for the CDR3 is TGTGCCAGTTTCACAGGAAATCAGCCCCAGCATTTT. This chain links TRBV28 with TRBJ1-5; possibly TRBD1 for D (5 bases). Germline V lookup: CDR1 MDHEN, CDR2 SYDVKM. The CDR3 extends over 12 amino acids. Trimming removed 9 bases at V and 4 bases at J, with 10 bases between.

This chain joins TRBV10-3 and TRBJ1-1, with 7 bases that match TRBD1. The CDR3 is 16 residues long. Germline-derived CDR1 and CDR2 are ENHRY and SYGVKD. V gave up 4 bases and J gave up 1 base; unmatched junction bases: 9. The CDR3 region has the DNA TGTGCCATCAGTGGCATATCACAGGGGACGAACACTGAAGCTTTCTTT. As protein: CAISGISQGTNTEAFF.

This clone was seen once. The chain carries TRBV6-6 and TRBJ2-6; tentative D call: TRBD2 (5 bases). Germline V lookup: CDR1 MNHNY, CDR2 SVGAGI (reference sequence). Trimming left V 4 bases short and J 2 bases short, with 9 bases between. The CDR3 totals 15 residues. In DNA, the CDR3 is TGTGCCAGCAGTTTTCAGCGGCCTGGGGCCAACGTCCTGACTTTC. Translation: CASSFQRPGANVLTF.

The chain recombines TRBV6-5 with TRBJ1-6; 7 bases map to TRBD1. The CDR3 sequence is 14 residues long. J lost 18 bases, V lost 6 bases, and 17 bases had no gene match. Germline CDR1 is MNHEY and CDR2 is SVGAGI. This chain's CDR3 is CASSRGQYHDKPHF. The CDR3 bases are TGTGCCAGCAGCAGGGGACAGTATCACGATAAACCCCACTTT.

There are a few counts of this clone. In DNA, the CDR3 is TGTGCCAGTAAGGAGGGGTGGGGGTTGAACACTGAAGCTTTCTTT. Translated: CASKEGWGLNTEAFF. The genes are TRBV19 and TRBJ1-1, with D possibly being TRBD1 (5 bases). Trimming took off 7 bases at V and 0 bases at J, with 15 bases between the two ends. This CDR3 is 15 amino acids long. Germline V lookup: CDR1 LNHDA, CDR2 SQIVND (reference sequence). Supplemented by reference TRBV19 and TRBJ1-1, the full variable domain reads DGGITQSPKYLFRKEGQNVTLSCEQNLNHDAMYWYRQDPGQGLRLIYYSQIVNDFQKGDIAEGYSVSREKKESFPLTVTSAQKNPTAFYLCASKEGWGLNTEAFFGQGTRLTVV.

This clone was observed a single time. V usage is TRBV3-1 (or the pseudogene TRBV3-2) and J usage is TRBJ2-7; TRBD2 matches at 8 bases. Trimming took 4 bases from V and 4 from J; bases not matched to a gene: 12. Germline V lookup: CDR1 LGHDT, CDR2 YNNKEL (reference sequence). The CDR3 is made up of 16 amino acids. This CDR3 is CASSLGASGSMYEQYF. In nucleotides, the CDR3 is TGTGCCAGCAGCCTGGGCGCCAGCGGGAGTATGTACGAGCAGTACTTC.

V is TRBV14 and J is TRBJ2-5; D possibly corresponds to TRBD1 (7 bases). Germline CDR1 and CDR2: SGHDN and FVKESK. The V and J ends lost 4 bases and 5 bases respectively, with 20 bases between them. The CDR3 covers 16 residues. The CDR3 coding sequence is TGTGCCAGCAGCCTTAATCCGACAGGGAGGCGGGAGACCCAGTACTTC. The encoded protein is CASSLNPTGRRETQYF. The full variable domain, with the rest looked up from reference TRBV14 and TRBJ2-5, is EAGVTQFPSHSVIEKGQTVTLRCDPISGHDNLYWYRRVMGKEIKFLLHFVKESKQDESGMPNNRFLAERTGGTYSTLKVQPAELEDSGVYFCASSLNPTGRRETQYFGPGTRLLVL.